The rows below give T cell receptor beta chains drawn from one sample of a study of blood T cell repertoires in COVID-19. Profiling relied on immunoSEQ multiplex PCR, and the TCRdb table lists in-frame clones only, not all of them. This repertoire shows fewer than 300,000 clones, around 85% found once; its top ten account for 1.4% to 1.5%. Sequenced input: peripheral blood. Receptors were obtained from a human donor with COVID-19, enrolled during active disease. The donor label of this sample is uncertain. The conserved cysteine and the conserved F or W are not part of the CDR3 here.

j_call | v_call | cdr3_aa
TRBJ2-3 | TRBV19 | ASSIEPQGTDTQY
TRBJ1-4 | TRBV12-3/TRBV12-4 | ASSLRGNEKLF
TRBJ2-2 | TRBV28 | ASSPWTSGANTGELF
TRBJ2-7 | TRBV11-1 | ASSSGQGGSYEQY
TRBJ1-2 | TRBV27 | ASSLGQGHGYT
TRBJ2-3 | TRBV11-3 | ASSLSLAGDGDTQY
TRBJ2-6 | TRBV18 | ASSATGTGANVLT
TRBJ1-5 | TRBV6-2/TRBV6-3 | ASSRTGGQPQH
TRBJ2-2 | TRBV19 | ASRGGRNTGELF
TRBJ2-7 | TRBV29-1 | SVGGRSSYEQY
TRBJ1-2 | TRBV19 | ASSIGTGFGYT
TRBJ1-5 | TRBV28 | ASSLDRGINQPQH
TRBJ2-1 | TRBV28 | ASRQQGKNEQF
TRBJ1-1 | TRBV20-1 | SAGERRGTEAF
TRBJ2-5 | TRBV13 | ASTRGVRETQY
TRBJ2-2 | TRBV4-1 | ASSSTRDRNTGELF
TRBJ2-7 | TRBV6-6 | ASSSLTYDEQY
TRBJ2-7 | TRBV6-5 | ASNRVGRGGQY
TRBJ1-4 | TRBV5-6 | ASSLYQGGTNEKLF
TRBJ1-3 | TRBV30 | ASDRSWGLSSGNTIY
TRBJ2-7 | TRBV5-5 | ASSFQGGKAYEQY
TRBJ2-5 | TRBV15 | ATSRDLSAQETQY